This TCR beta chain derives from a study of PD-L1 blockade in urothelial cancer. Across the study: In the patient group, about 90% of the roughly 29 were males with bladder-origin urothelial cancer. T cells were recovered from blood samples at a median of 141,255.

This table comes from immunoSEQ multiplex PCR, and its TCRdb copy is limited to in-frame clones, with some not included. The profile shows around 30,000 clones, over 75% of them singletons. V lost 1 base, J lost 4 bases, and 3 bases stayed unmatched. The CDR3 runs to 16 residues. The V gene's germline CDR1 is SEHNR and CDR2 FQNEAQ (reference sequence). Patients' urothelial carcinoma was locally advanced or metastatic. Sample numbers ranged from 1 to 8 per patient, encompassing pretreatment and on-treatment collections. This rearrangement joins TRBV7-9 to TRBJ2-2; 10 nucleotides align to TRBD1. The sequencing used PBMCs, collected around atezolizumab (anti-PD-L1) treatment. The TCR originated in a man aged 50 to 59 with urothelial cancer. The CDR3 DNA follows: TGTGCCAGCAGCTTAGGACAGGGGGCAAGCACCGGGGAGCTGTTTTTT. Translated: CASSLGQGASTGELFF.